This TCR beta chain was documented in a study of blood T cell repertoires in COVID-19. Original analysis: Reference gene primer amplification yielded estimated nucleated cell counts. Produced via immunoSEQ multiplex PCR; TCRdb's table is partial and in-frame only. Clonal size and the V and J genes are those of that table, whereas D and trimming came from the DNA. This table has about 210,000 clones, over 70% appearing once. The receptor comes from a woman between 50 and 59 years old with acute or convalescent COVID-19. What was sequenced was peripheral blood.

The CDR3 spells CASRLSGSSNTGELFF. In DNA, the CDR3 is TGTGCCAGCAGACTTAGCGGGAGTTCTAACACCGGGGAGCTGTTTTTT. The V and J genes are TRBV27 and TRBJ2-2; 9 nucleotides match TRBD2. V lost 6 bases to trimming and J lost 2 bases; unmatched junction nucleotides: 7. This CDR3 has 16 residues. Per germline, CDR1 MNHEY and CDR2 SMNVEV (reference sequence).